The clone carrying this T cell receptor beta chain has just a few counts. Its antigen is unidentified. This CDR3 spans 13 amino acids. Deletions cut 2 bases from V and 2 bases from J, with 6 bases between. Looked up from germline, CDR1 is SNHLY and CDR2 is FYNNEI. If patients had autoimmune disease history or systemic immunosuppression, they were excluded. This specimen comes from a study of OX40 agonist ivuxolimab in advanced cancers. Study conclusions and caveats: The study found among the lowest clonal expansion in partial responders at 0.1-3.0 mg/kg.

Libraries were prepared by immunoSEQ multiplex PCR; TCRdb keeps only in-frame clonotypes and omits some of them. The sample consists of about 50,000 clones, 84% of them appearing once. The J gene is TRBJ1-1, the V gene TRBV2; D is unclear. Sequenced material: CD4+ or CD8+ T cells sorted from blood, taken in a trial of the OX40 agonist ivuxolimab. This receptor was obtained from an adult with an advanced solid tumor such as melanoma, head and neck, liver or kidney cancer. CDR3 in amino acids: CASSEQVNTEAFF. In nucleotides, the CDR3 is TGTGCCAGCAGTGAACAGGTTAACACTGAAGCTTTCTTT.